This TCR beta chain was sequenced during a study of blood T cell repertoires in COVID-19. Using immunoSEQ multiplex PCR, the repertoire was profiled, and TCRdb retains in-frame clones only, with some absent. The sample lists a few hundred thousand clones, around 89% occurring once. Germline lookup yields CDR1 SGHAT and CDR2 FQDESV (reference sequence). This CDR3 is built from 13 residues. V lost 5 bases, J lost 6 bases, and 2 bases stayed unmatched. The chain carries TRBV11-1 and TRBJ2-1, with 9 bases aligning to TRBD1. Sequenced material: peripheral blood. The sequence derives from a woman aged 55-70 years with COVID-19, enrolled during active disease. In DNA form, the CDR3 reads TGTGCCAGCAGCAAGACAGGGGGCAATGAGCAGTTCTTC. Amino acids: CASSKTGGNEQFF.